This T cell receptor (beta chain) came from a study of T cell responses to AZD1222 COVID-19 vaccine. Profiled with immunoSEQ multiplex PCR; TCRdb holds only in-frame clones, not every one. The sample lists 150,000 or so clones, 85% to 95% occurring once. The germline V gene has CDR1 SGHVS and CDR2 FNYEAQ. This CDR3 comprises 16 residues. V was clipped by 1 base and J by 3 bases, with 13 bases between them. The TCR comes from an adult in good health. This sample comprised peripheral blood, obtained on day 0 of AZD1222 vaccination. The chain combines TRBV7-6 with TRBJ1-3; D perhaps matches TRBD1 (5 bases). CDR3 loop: CASSLETATYGNTIYF. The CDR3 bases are TGTGCCAGCAGCTTAGAGACAGCTACGTATGGAAACACCATATATTTT.